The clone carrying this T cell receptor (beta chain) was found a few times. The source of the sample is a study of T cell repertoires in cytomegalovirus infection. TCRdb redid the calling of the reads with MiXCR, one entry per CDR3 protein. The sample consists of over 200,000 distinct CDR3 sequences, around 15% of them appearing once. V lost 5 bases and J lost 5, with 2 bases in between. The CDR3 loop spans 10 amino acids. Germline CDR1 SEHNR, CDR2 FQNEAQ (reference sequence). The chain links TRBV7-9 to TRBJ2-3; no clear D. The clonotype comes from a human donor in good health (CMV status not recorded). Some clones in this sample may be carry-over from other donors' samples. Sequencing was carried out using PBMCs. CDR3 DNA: TGTGCCAGCAGCCAAGATACGCAGTATTTT. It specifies CASSQDTQYF.